The T cell receptor beta chain under discussion was sequenced for a study of T cell changes during pregnancy in multiple sclerosis. Sequencing was performed with immunoSEQ multiplex PCR; in TCRdb, only in-frame clones are kept and a portion is missing. The table has fewer than 140,000 clones, about 90% seen once; the top ten hold 1.5% to 2%. Germline assignment: CDR1 SGHTS and CDR2 YDEGEE. J lost 6 bases, V lost 0 bases, and 4 bases had no gene match. CDR3 length equals 15 residues. The genes are TRBV5-8 and TRBJ2-2; 8 nucleotides align to TRBD1. The source is a female donor with multiple sclerosis, enrolled in a pregnancy study. The starting material was peripheral blood, obtained before pregnancy. CDR3: CASSLGGQGPGELFF. DNA for the CDR3: TGTGCCAGCAGCTTGGGAGGACAGGGTCCCGGGGAGCTGTTTTTT.